This paragraph covers one T cell receptor (beta chain) sequence. These data belong to a study of cytomegalovirus exposure and HLA in healthy donors. PCR amplification relied on 60 Vbeta primers (plus 13 Jbeta primers). Libraries were prepared by immunoSEQ multiplex PCR; TCRdb keeps only in-frame clonotypes and omits some of them. The sample holds some 71,000 clones, approximately 74% seen once. The V gene's germline CDR1 is MDHEN and CDR2 SYDVKM. Trimming took off 5 bases at V and 6 bases at J, with 20 bases between the two ends. The CDR3 length is 15 residues. Sequencing input: PBMCs. The source is a woman between 25 and 40 years old in good health and CMV-seropositive. The chain uses TRBV28 and TRBJ2-7, with a tentative D call TRBD1 (5 bases). CDR3 residues: CASSTGGAPRGEQYF. CDR3 nucleotide sequence: TGTGCCAGCAGTACTGGTGGGGCCCCACGTGGCGAGCAGTACTTC. The full variable domain, rest sourced from reference TRBV28 and TRBJ2-7, is DVKVTQSSRYLVKRTGEKVFLECVQDMDHENMFWYRQDPGLGLRLIYFSYDVKMKEKGDIPEGYSVSREKKERFSLILESASTNQTSMYLCASSTGGAPRGEQYFGPGTRLTVT.